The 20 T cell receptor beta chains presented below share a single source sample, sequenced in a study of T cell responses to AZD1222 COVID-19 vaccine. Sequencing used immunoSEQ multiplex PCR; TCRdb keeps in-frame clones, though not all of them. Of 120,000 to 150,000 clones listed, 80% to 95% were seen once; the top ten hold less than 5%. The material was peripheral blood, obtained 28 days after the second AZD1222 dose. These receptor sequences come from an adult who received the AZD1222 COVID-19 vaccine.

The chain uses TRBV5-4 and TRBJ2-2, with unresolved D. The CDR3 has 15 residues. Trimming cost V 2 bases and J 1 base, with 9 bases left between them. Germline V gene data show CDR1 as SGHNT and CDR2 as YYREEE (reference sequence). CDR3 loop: CASSLKTRNTGELFF. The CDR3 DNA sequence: TGTGCCAGCAGCTTAAAGACACGGAACACCGGGGAGCTGTTTTTT.

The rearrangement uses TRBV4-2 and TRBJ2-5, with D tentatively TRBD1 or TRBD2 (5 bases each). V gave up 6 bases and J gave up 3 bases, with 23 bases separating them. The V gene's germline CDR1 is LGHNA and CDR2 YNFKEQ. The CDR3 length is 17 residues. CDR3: CASSPRSESRGEETQYF. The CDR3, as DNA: TGTGCCAGCAGTCCAAGAAGTGAGTCACGGGGCGAAGAGACCCAGTACTTC.

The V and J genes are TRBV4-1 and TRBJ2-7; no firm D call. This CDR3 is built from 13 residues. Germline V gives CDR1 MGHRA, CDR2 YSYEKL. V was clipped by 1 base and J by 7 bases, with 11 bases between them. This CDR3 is CASSQVGLGEQYF. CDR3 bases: TGCGCCAGCAGCCAAGTAGGGTTGGGGGAGCAGTACTTC.

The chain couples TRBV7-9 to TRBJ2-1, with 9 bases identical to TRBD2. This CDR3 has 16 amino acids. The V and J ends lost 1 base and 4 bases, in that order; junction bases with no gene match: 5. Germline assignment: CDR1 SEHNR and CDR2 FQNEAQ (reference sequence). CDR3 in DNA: TGTGCCAGCAGCTTAGTCGGGACTAGCCAATACAATGAGCAGTTCTTC. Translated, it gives CASSLVGTSQYNEQFF.

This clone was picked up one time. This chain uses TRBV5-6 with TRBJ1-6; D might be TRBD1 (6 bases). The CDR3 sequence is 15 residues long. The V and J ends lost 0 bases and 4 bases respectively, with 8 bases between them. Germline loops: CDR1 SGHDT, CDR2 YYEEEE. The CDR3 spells CASSLDREYNSPLHF. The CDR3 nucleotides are TGTGCCAGCAGCTTGGACAGGGAGTATAATTCACCCCTCCACTTT.

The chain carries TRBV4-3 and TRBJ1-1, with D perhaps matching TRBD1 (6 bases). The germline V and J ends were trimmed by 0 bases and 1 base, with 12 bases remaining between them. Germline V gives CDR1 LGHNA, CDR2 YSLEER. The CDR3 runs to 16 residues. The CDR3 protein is CASSQDLGQENTEAFF. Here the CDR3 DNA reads TGCGCCAGCAGCCAAGATTTGGGACAAGAGAACACTGAAGCTTTCTTT.

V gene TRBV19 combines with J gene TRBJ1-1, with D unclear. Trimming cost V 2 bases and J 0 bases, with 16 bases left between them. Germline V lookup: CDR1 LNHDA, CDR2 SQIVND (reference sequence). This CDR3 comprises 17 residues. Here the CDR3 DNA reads TGTGCCAGTAGTATATATCCATCGGGCATCATGAACACTGAAGCTTTCTTT. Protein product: CASSIYPSGIMNTEAFF.

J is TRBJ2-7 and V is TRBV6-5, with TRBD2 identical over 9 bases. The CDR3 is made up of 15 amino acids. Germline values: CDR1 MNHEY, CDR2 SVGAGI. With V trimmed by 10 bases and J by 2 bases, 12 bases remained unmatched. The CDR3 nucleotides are TGTGCCACCAAACAAGGACTAGCGTTAGCCTACGAGCAGTACTTC. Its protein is CATKQGLALAYEQYF.

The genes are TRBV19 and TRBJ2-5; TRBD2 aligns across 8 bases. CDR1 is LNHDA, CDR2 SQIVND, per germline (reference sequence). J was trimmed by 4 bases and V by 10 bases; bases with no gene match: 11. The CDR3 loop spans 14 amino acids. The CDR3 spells CATSGLAAPETQYF. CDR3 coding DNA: TGTGCCACCTCAGGACTAGCTGCACCAGAGACCCAGTACTTC.

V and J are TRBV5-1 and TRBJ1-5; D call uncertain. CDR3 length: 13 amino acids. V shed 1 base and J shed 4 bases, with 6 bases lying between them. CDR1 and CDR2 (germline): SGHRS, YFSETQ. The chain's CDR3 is CASSLYWNQPQHF. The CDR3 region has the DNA TGCGCCAGCAGCTTGTACTGGAATCAGCCCCAGCATTTT.

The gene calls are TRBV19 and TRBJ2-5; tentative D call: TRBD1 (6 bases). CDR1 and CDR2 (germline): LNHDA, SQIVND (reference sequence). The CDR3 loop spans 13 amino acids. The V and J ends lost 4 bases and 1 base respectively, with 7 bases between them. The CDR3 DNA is TGTGCCAGTAGTAGGACAGCCCAAGAGACCCAGTACTTC. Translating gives CASSRTAQETQYF.

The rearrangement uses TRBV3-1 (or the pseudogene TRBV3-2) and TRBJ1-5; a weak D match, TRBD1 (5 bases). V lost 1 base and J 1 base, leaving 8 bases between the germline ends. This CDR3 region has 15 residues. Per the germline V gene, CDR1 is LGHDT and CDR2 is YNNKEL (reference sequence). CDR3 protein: CASSQAGGSNQPQHF. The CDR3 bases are TGTGCCAGCAGCCAAGCTGGGGGGAGCAATCAGCCCCAGCATTTT.

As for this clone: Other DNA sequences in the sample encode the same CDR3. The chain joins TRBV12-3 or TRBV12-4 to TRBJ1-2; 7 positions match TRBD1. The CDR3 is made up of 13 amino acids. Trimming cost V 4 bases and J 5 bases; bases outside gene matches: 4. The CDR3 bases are TGTGCCAGCAGTTGGGACAGATTGTATGGCTACACCTTC. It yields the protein CASSWDRLYGYTF.

In DNA, the CDR3 is TGTGCCAGCAGCGCTACGGGGGGGTATTACAATGAGCAGTTCTTC. This codes for CASSATGGYYNEQFF. The chain employs TRBV7-2 and TRBJ2-1; 8 bases fit TRBD2. V gave up 5 bases and J gave up 4 bases; unmatched junction bases: 7. The germline V gene encodes CDR1 SGHTA and CDR2 FQGNSA. CDR3 size: 15 residues.

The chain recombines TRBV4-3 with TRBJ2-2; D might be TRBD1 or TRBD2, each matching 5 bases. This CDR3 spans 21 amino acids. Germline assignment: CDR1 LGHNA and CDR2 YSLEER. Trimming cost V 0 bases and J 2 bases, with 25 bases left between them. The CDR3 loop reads CASSQDGAGFRGAFNTGELFF. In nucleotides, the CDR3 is TGCGCCAGCAGCCAAGATGGGGCGGGCTTCCGAGGAGCTTTCAACACCGGGGAGCTGTTTTTT.

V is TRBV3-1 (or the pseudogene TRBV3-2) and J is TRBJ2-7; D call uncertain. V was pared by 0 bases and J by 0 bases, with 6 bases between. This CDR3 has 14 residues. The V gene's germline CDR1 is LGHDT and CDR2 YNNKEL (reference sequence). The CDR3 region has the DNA TGTGCCAGCAGCCAAGATCCCAGCTCCTACGAGCAGTACTTC. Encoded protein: CASSQDPSSYEQYF.

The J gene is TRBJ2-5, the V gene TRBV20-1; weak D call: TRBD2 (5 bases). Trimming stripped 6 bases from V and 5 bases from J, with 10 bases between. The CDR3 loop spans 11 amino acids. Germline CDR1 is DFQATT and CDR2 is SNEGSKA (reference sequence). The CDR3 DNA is TGCAGTGCGAGGGTCCGCGAGACCCAGTACTTC. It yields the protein CSARVRETQYF.

The CDR3 sequence: CASTPLDRVNSPLHF. DNA of the CDR3: TGTGCCAGCACCCCTCTTGACAGGGTTAATTCACCCCTCCACTTT. The chain is built from TRBV28 and TRBJ1-6; 7 bases fit TRBD1. CDR3 length: 15 amino acids. The germline CDR1 and CDR2 sequences are MDHEN and SYDVKM. Losses at the gene ends were 7 bases for V and 6 bases for J; bases not matched to a gene: 9.

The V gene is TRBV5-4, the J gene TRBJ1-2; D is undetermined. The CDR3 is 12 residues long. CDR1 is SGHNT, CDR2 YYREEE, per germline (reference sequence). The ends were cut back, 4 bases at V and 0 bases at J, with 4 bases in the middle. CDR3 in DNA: TGTGCCAGCAGCCGGCCTAACTATGGCTACACCTTC. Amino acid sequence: CASSRPNYGYTF.

CDR3 protein: CASRLDRGFEGEQFF. CDR3 sequence (DNA): TGTGCCAGCAGACTCGACAGGGGATTTGAAGGTGAGCAGTTCTTC. The chain carries TRBV7-9 and TRBJ2-1; TRBD1 matches 8 bases. J was trimmed by 9 bases and V by 6 bases; bases with no gene match: 13. Germline-derived CDR1 and CDR2 are SEHNR and FQNEAQ (reference sequence). The CDR3 extends over 15 amino acids.